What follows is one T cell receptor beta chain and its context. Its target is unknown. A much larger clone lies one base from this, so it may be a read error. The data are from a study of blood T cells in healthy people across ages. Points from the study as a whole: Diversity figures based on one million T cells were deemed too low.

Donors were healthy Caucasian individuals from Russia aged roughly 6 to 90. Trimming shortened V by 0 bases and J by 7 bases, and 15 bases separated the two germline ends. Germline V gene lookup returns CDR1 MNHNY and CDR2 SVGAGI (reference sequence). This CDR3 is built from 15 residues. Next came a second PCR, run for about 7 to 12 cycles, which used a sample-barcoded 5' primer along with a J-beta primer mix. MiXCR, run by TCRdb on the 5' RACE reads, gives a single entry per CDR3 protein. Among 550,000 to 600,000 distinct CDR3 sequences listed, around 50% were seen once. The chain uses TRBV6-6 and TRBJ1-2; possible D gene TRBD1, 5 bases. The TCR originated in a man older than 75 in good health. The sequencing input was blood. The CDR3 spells CASSYSGRVLSGYTF. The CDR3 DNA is TGTGCCAGCAGTTACTCGGGACGGGTTTTGTCTGGCTACACCTTC.